These 27 T cell receptor beta chains share one sample of origin, sequenced in a study of response to subunit inactivated influenza vaccine. TCRdb called the RT-PCR reads again in MiXCR, with one record for every CDR3 protein. The table shows 650,000 to 800,000 distinct CDR3 sequences, with 15% to 20% occurring only once. The starting material was PBMCs from blood, obtained 5 days after vaccination. The receptors come from a man between 45 and 60 years old who received an inactivated influenza vaccine.

This clonotype was observed once. The chain recombines TRBV20-1 with TRBJ2-7; the match to TRBD1 covers 10 bases. The trim removed 3 bases at V and 7 bases at J, leaving 15 bases unmatched. The germline V gene has CDR1 DFQATT and CDR2 SNEGSKA (reference sequence). This CDR3 spans 16 amino acids. The CDR3 DNA sequence: TGCAGTGCTAGGGGAGCCGGGACAGGGGCCCCTCGGGAGCAGTACTTC. Amino acids: CSARGAGTGAPREQYF.

Only one count was recorded for this clonotype. The V and J genes are TRBV24-1 and TRBJ2-1, with D maybe TRBD2 (6 bases). Germline loops: CDR1 KGHDR, CDR2 SFDVKD. This CDR3 is built from 16 residues. Trimming cost V 5 bases and J 1 base, with 14 bases left between them. CDR3 coding DNA: TGTGCCACCAGTGGACGGTACGGGAGTTCCTACAATGAGCAGTTCTTC. Translating gives CATSGRYGSSYNEQFF.

The rearrangement uses TRBV5-1 and TRBJ2-5, with D possibly TRBD1 on 6 matching bases. V was cut by 0 bases and J by 2 bases, with 11 bases left in between. Per the germline V gene, CDR1 is SGHRS and CDR2 is YFSETQ. The CDR3 covers 15 residues. This CDR3 reads CASSLGGQNQETQYF. In DNA, the CDR3 is TGCGCCAGCAGCTTGGGCGGACAGAATCAAGAGACCCAGTACTTC.

This clonotype has a count of ten or more. The chain is built from TRBV29-1 and TRBJ2-1; no clear D. The CDR3 sequence is 16 residues long. The germline V and J ends were trimmed by 5 bases and 2 bases, with 19 bases remaining between them. Germline lookup yields CDR1 SQVTM and CDR2 ANQGSEA. CDR3: CSVRSTDPRTYNEQFF. The CDR3 coding sequence is TGCAGCGTTAGATCCACCGACCCCCGGACCTACAATGAGCAGTTCTTC.

This clonotype was picked up a small number of times. V and J are TRBV4-3 and TRBJ1-1, with 7 bases that match TRBD1. V dropped 4 bases and J dropped 7; count of bases not matched to a gene: 15. There are 16 residues in the CDR3. Germline V gives CDR1 LGHNA, CDR2 YSLEER. CDR3 sequence reads: CASSRTRTGLKHEAFF. The CDR3 DNA follows: TGCGCCAGCAGCCGTACCAGGACAGGTTTAAAACATGAAGCTTTCTTT.

This clonotype was recorded a few times. This chain links TRBV28 with TRBJ2-3; D is unresolved. This CDR3 contains 15 residues. V dropped 6 bases and J dropped 2 bases, with 15 bases sitting between them. The germline V gene encodes CDR1 MDHEN and CDR2 SYDVKM. Here the CDR3 DNA reads TGTGCCAGCAGGCCCCCGGGCTCCCCCACAGATACGCAGTATTTT. Translating gives CASRPPGSPTDTQYF.

V usage is TRBV7-2 and J usage is TRBJ1-5; no clear D gene. Germline V CDR1 and CDR2: SGHTA, FQGNSA. The V gene lost 5 bases and the J gene lost 1 base, with 9 bases spanning the gap. CDR3 length: 14 residues. The CDR3 spells CASSPSRSNQPQHF. Here the CDR3 DNA reads TGTGCCAGCAGCCCTTCTCGAAGCAATCAGCCCCAGCATTTT.

This clonotype was counted between two and nine times. The chain recombines TRBV5-1 with TRBJ2-4, with D perhaps given as TRBD1 or TRBD2 (5 bases each). The V gene's germline CDR1 is SGHRS and CDR2 YFSETQ. This CDR3 has 17 amino acids. The V end was cut by 0 bases, the J end by 0 bases, with 13 bases between. The chain's CDR3 is CASSLDGAGVAKNIQYF. In DNA form, the CDR3 reads TGCGCCAGCAGCTTGGATGGGGCCGGGGTAGCCAAAAACATTCAGTACTTC. Drawing the rest from reference TRBV5-1 and TRBJ2-4, the complete variable domain is KAGVTQTPRYLIKTRGQQVTLSCSPISGHRSVSWYQQTPGQGLQFLFEYFSETQRNKGNFPGRFSGRQFSNSRSEMNVSTLELGDSALYLCASSLDGAGVAKNIQYFGAGTRLSVL.

There are a few counts of this clonotype. V and J are TRBV10-3 and TRBJ1-2; D remains unclear. Trimming removed 0 bases at V and 7 bases at J, with 15 bases between. The CDR3 is 15 amino acids. In germline, CDR1 is ENHRY, CDR2 SYGVKD. CDR3 DNA sequence: TGTGCCATCAGTGAGTCGATTCAGAGCGCTAGTGGCTACACCTTC. Translated, it gives CAISESIQSASGYTF.

This clonotype was counted a few times. One junction end does not reproduce the germline sequence, and a read error may be involved. The chain employs TRBV29-1 and TRBJ2-1; D is ambiguous. Germline loops: CDR1 SQVTM, CDR2 ANQGSEA. There are 9 residues in the CDR3. Written as DNA, the CDR3 is TGCAGCGTTGGGACGGACCTACTCTTC. Translation gives CSVGTDLLF.

This clonotype was counted between two and nine times. The chain joins TRBV30 to TRBJ2-7, with unresolved D. The CDR3 is made up of 12 amino acids. Trimming removed 2 bases at V and 6 bases at J, with 11 bases between. Looked up from germline, CDR1 is GTSNPN and CDR2 is SVGIG (reference sequence). The CDR3 here is CAWSPAGLEQYF. Written as DNA, the CDR3 is TGTGCCTGGAGTCCCGCTGGTCTCGAGCAGTACTTC.

This clonotype was detected many times. This chain joins TRBV5-1 and TRBJ2-2, with D possibly matching TRBD2 (5 bases). Trimming left V 3 bases short and J 1 base short, with 7 bases between. From germline, CDR1 is SGHRS and CDR2 YFSETQ. The CDR3 length is 14 residues. CDR3 sequence reads: CASSSSGNTGELFF. The CDR3 bases are TGCGCCAGCAGCTCCAGCGGGAACACCGGGGAGCTGTTTTTT.

This rearrangement joins TRBV27 to TRBJ1-1; D might be TRBD1 (5 bases). Trimming pared 4 bases from V and 4 bases from J, leaving 13 bases between. The CDR3 covers 14 residues. In germline, CDR1 is MNHEY, CDR2 SMNVEV (reference sequence). CDR3 sequence reads: CASSSPRQSTEAFF. In DNA form, the CDR3 reads TGTGCCAGCAGTTCACCCCGACAGTCCACTGAAGCTTTCTTT.

The CDR3 nucleotides read TGTGCCATCAGCCGACAGGGGACGAGATACGAGCAGTACTTC. Protein sequence: CAISRQGTRYEQYF. The chain carries TRBV10-3 and TRBJ2-7; 8 bases match TRBD1. The J segment lost 4 bases and the V segment lost 6 bases, leaving 8 bases of the junction unmatched. This CDR3 region has 14 residues. Germline V gene sequence: CDR1 ENHRY, CDR2 SYGVKD.

This clonotype occurred a few times. J is TRBJ1-5 and V is TRBV7-2; D is perhaps TRBD1 (5 bases). Looked up from germline, CDR1 is SGHTA and CDR2 is FQGNSA. V lost 1 base, J lost 4 bases, and 11 bases lay in between. The CDR3 is made up of 15 amino acids. The CDR3 DNA reads TGTGCCAGCAGCTTAGTTCCAGGGAGAAATCAGCCCCAGCATTTT. Amino acids: CASSLVPGRNQPQHF.

This clonotype was counted many times. J is TRBJ1-1 and V is TRBV10-3; D ambiguous. This CDR3 region has 13 residues. In germline, CDR1 is ENHRY, CDR2 SYGVKD. V was cut by 4 bases and J by 0 bases, with 6 bases left in between. CDR3: CAISALMNTEAFF. The CDR3 nucleotides are TGTGCCATCAGTGCACTGATGAACACTGAAGCTTTCTTT.

The chain links TRBV29-1 to TRBJ2-1, with D maybe TRBD2 (5 bases). The CDR3 extends over 15 amino acids. V lost 6 bases and J lost 6, with 21 bases in between. Germline CDR1 and CDR2: SQVTM and ANQGSEA. In DNA, the CDR3 is TGCAGCGTGGAGAGGTATACGGGGTCGGGCAATGAGCAGTTCTTC. Translated: CSVERYTGSGNEQFF.

For this clonotype: A single base separates this from a much larger clone, so it may be a read error. The CDR3 loop is CASTPAPHTGELFF. CDR3 coding DNA: TGTGCCAGCACGCCAGCACCACACACCGGGGAGCTGTTTTTT. V is TRBV28 and J is TRBJ2-2; unclear D gene. Trimming took 7 bases from V and 3 from J, leaving 12 bases between them. This CDR3 contains 14 residues. Germline CDR1 MDHEN, CDR2 SYDVKM.

This clonotype was found a few times. This chain connects TRBV29-1 to TRBJ2-7; 9 nucleotides line up with TRBD1. Germline V gives CDR1 SQVTM, CDR2 ANQGSEA. After removal of 1 base from V and 0 bases from J, the junction contained 13 bases not matched to a gene. The CDR3 loop spans 18 amino acids. This chain's CDR3 is CSVEVYALETGGSYEQYF. The CDR3 nucleotides read TGCAGCGTTGAAGTCTACGCTCTGGAGACAGGGGGCTCCTACGAGCAGTACTTC.

This clonotype was picked up many times. This chain joins TRBV14 and TRBJ1-2, with D unresolved. V shed 1 base and J shed 5 bases, with 5 bases lying between them. The CDR3 extends over 12 amino acids. The germline gives CDR1 SGHDN, CDR2 FVKESK. CDR3 in DNA: TGTGCCAGCAGCCAAGGGCGTTATGGCTACACCTTC. This sequence encodes CASSQGRYGYTF.

This clonotype was observed a handful of times. This rearrangement joins TRBV15 to TRBJ2-1; no reliable D call. The germline gives CDR1 LNHNV, CDR2 YYDKDF (reference sequence). There are 16 residues in the CDR3. The V gene lost 1 base and the J gene lost 5 bases, with 15 bases spanning the gap. DNA for the CDR3: TGTGCCACCAGCAGAGGTGGAAGTTCAGCCAACAATGAGCAGTTCTTC. It encodes CATSRGGSSANNEQFF.

Concerning this clonotype itself: A clone one base away is much larger, so this may be a read error. The chain uses TRBV29-1 and TRBJ2-1; TRBD2 is a possible D gene (5 bases). This CDR3 spans 14 amino acids. The germline V gene encodes CDR1 SQVTM and CDR2 ANQGSEA. Here the CDR3 DNA reads TGCACCGTTGGCGGGTCGAGCTCCTACAATGAGCAGTTCTTC. As protein: CTVGGSSSYNEQFF.

This clonotype was recorded a few times. V and J are TRBV6-1 and TRBJ2-1; the D is unclear. The CDR3 consists of 14 residues. Between the trimmed V and J ends, which lost 4 bases and 0 bases, there was a span of 7 bases. Germline CDR1 MNHNS, CDR2 SASEGT. The CDR3: CASSALSSYNEQFF. The CDR3 DNA is TGTGCCAGCAGTGCCCTGAGCTCCTACAATGAGCAGTTCTTC.

This clonotype was observed a few times. The chain's CDR3 is CASSLRLASPNEQFF. In DNA form, the CDR3 reads TGTGCCAGCAGCCTTAGACTAGCGTCTCCCAATGAGCAGTTCTTC. The gene calls are TRBV3-1 and TRBJ2-1; 8 bases fit TRBD2. The CDR3 loop spans 15 amino acids. Germline V gene lookup returns CDR1 LGHDT and CDR2 YNNKEL (reference sequence). The ends lost 4 bases at V and 6 bases at J; junction bases unmatched: 8.

This clonotype came up many times. This rearrangement joins TRBV4-1 to TRBJ1-1, with 7 nucleotides matching TRBD1. The length of the CDR3 is 14 residues. With V trimmed by 3 bases and J by 1 base, 2 bases remained unmatched. Looked up from germline, CDR1 is MGHRA and CDR2 is YSYEKL. The CDR3 DNA follows: TGCGCCAGCAGCCAGGGACAGACGAACACTGAAGCTTTCTTT. Translating it yields CASSQGQTNTEAFF.

In this sample, this clonotype turned up a few times. The rearrangement uses TRBV9 and TRBJ2-1, with 7 bases identical to TRBD2. The CDR3 covers 18 residues. The junction had 9 bases not matched to a gene; V was cut back by 0 bases and J by 0 bases. Germline assignment: CDR1 SGDLS and CDR2 YYNGEE. CDR3 bases: TGTGCCAGCAGCGTAGCTCCCGGCGGGAGTTACTCCTACAATGAGCAGTTCTTC. It translates to CASSVAPGGSYSYNEQFF.

This clonotype appeared a few times. CDR3 region: CATSDLHSSYNEQFF. CDR3 DNA: TGTGCCACCAGTGACCTTCATAGCTCCTACAATGAGCAGTTCTTC. The chain carries TRBV24-1 and TRBJ2-1; D gene uncertain. V gave up 4 bases and J gave up 0 bases, with 9 bases separating them. The CDR3 covers 15 residues. Germline CDR1 and CDR2: KGHDR and SFDVKD.